This TCR beta chain was documented in a study of OX40 agonist ivuxolimab in advanced cancers. Study-wide background: Those treated in dose escalation had hepatocellular carcinoma, melanoma, renal cell cancer or head and neck cancer.

With regard to this clone: Its specificity is not known.

Only in-frame clones appear in the TCRdb table, and some are missing; sequencing was by immunoSEQ multiplex PCR. The sample shows approximately 74,000 clones, approximately 85% of them seen only once. Notes on the study in general: On average, CD8+ T cells had more expanded clones than CD4+.

The CDR3 totals 14 residues. The chain uses TRBV21-1 and TRBJ2-7; the listed D gene, TRBD1, was not tested against the DNA. TRBV21-1 is noted as a pseudogene. The TCR sequence derives from an adult with an advanced solid tumor such as melanoma, head and neck, liver or kidney cancer. The sequences come from CD4+ or CD8+ T cells sorted from blood, collected in a trial of the OX40 agonist ivuxolimab. DNA of the CDR3: TGTGCCAGCAGCAAAGTAGACAGGGGGAGTGAGCAGTACTTC. Protein product: CASSKVDRGSEQYF.